This T cell receptor beta chain was recovered during a study of cytomegalovirus exposure and HLA in healthy donors. Study results and limitations: First-cohort TCR clusters were later found to tend to co-occur in the roughly 130 validation repertoires. Most TCR sequences showed up rarely, but some public TCRs showed up in many donors. Altogether, 164 TCR beta chains were recorded as cytomegalovirus-associated.

TCRdb's table, derived via immunoSEQ multiplex PCR, lists solely in-frame clones and lacks some. The repertoire consists of approximately 76,000 clones, with approximately 94% occurring once and the leading ten covering about 3.6%. Remarks on this clone: The antigen is unknown.

The donors were part of the validation cohort of 120 subjects. That cohort was separate from the first cohort, which comprised 500 to 850 subjects. V lost 6 bases and J 1 base, leaving 12 bases between the germline ends. Germline loops: CDR1 MDHEN, CDR2 SYDVKM. CDR3 length: 14 amino acids. Sequencing used PBMCs. V is TRBV28 and J is TRBJ2-5, with a weak D call TRBD1 (6 bases). This clonotype originated in a young woman in good health and CMV-seropositive. The chain's CDR3 is CASSSTGSQETQYF. The CDR3 nucleotides are TGTGCCAGCAGCTCTACAGGGTCCCAAGAGACCCAGTACTTC.